Below are 5 T cell receptor beta chains sequenced from a single sample in a study of blood T cell repertoires in COVID-19. Only in-frame clones appear in the TCRdb table, and some are missing; sequencing was by immunoSEQ multiplex PCR. The table records tens of thousands of clones, roughly nine tenths of them present only once. Source material: peripheral blood. These receptors originate from a man aged 45-65 years with acute or convalescent COVID-19.

CDR3 amino acids: CSVEGANQMTQYF. DNA for the CDR3: TGCAGCGTTGAGGGGGCGAATCAGATGACGCAGTATTTT. The chain links TRBV29-1 to TRBJ2-3; D might be TRBD1 (6 bases). The CDR3 is 13 amino acids. Trimming took 3 bases from V and 9 from J, leaving 16 bases between them. The germline gives CDR1 SQVTM, CDR2 ANQGSEA.

The J gene is TRBJ2-1, the V gene TRBV10-2, with D perhaps matching TRBD2 (6 bases). The CDR3 spans 12 residues. Trimming removed 6 bases at V and 10 bases at J, with 13 bases between. CDR1 and CDR2 (germline): WSHSY, SAAADI. CDR3 in DNA: TGCGCCAGCAGGGAGGGAGCCCACGAGCAGTTCTTC. Amino acids: CASREGAHEQFF.

The chain carries TRBV6-1 and TRBJ2-5; D might be TRBD2 (5 bases). In germline, CDR1 is MNHNS, CDR2 SASEGT. V was pared by 1 base and J by 5 bases, with 14 bases between. CDR3 length: 15 residues. The CDR3 sequence: CASSEGGLAGETQYF. Here the CDR3 DNA reads TGTGCCAGCAGTGAAGGAGGTCTAGCCGGCGAGACCCAGTACTTC.

The gene calls are TRBV5-1 and TRBJ2-3; 7 bases fit TRBD2. Germline CDR1 reads SGHRS; CDR2 reads YFSETQ. This CDR3 has 15 residues. The V segment lost 7 bases and the J segment 5 bases; nucleotides outside the gene matches: 13. The CDR3 DNA reads TGCGCCAGCGGGGGGGAAACCCCCACCGTAGATACGCAGTATTTT. Translation: CASGGETPTVDTQYF.

The sample holds a few counts of this clone. The V gene is TRBV7-8, the J gene TRBJ1-5, with D possibly being TRBD1 (6 bases). V gave up 2 bases and J gave up 5 bases, with 10 bases separating them. Germline V CDR1 and CDR2: SGHVS, FQNEAQ. This CDR3 has 14 residues. DNA for the CDR3: TGTGCCAGCAGCTTAAGGGGGATCGATCAGCCCCAGCATTTT. Translating gives CASSLRGIDQPQHF.